This TCR beta chain derives from a study of blood T cell repertoires in COVID-19. Study in general: COVID-19 samples collected from the United States, Italy and Spain covered acute and convalescent phases. T cells, B-cell-depleted T cells, or PBMCs supplied cDNA or gDNA.

The data were produced by immunoSEQ multiplex PCR, yet TCRdb's version contains in-frame clones alone and is incomplete. In the table there are around 200,000 clones, approximately 80% of which are singletons. The V and J ends lost 2 bases and 4 bases, in that order; junction bases with no gene match: 10. The CDR3 spans 16 residues. Germline CDR1 KGHSH, CDR2 LQKENI. Sequenced material: peripheral blood. The V and J genes are TRBV18 and TRBJ1-1; 7 nucleotides match TRBD1. This receptor was identified in a human donor in a cohort sampled during active COVID-19. Here the CDR3 DNA reads TGTGCCAGCTCACCAAATCCGGGACAGACTTTCACTGAAGCTTTCTTT. It codes for CASSPNPGQTFTEAFF.